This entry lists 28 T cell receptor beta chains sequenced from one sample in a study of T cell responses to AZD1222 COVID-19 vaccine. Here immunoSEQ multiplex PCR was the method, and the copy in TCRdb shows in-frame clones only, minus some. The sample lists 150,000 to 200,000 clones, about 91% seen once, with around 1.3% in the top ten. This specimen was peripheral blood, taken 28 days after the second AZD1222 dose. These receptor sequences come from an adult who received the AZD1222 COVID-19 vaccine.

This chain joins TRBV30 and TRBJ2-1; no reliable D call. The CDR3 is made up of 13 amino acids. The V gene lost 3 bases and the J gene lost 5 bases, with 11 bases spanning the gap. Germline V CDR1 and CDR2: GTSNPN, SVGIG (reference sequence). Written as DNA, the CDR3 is TGTGCCTGGAGCCAACTACTGGACAATGAGCAGTTCTTC. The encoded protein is CAWSQLLDNEQFF.

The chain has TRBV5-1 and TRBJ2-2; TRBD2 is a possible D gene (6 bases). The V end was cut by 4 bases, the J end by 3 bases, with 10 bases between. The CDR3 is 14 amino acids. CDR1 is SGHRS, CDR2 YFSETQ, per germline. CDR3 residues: CASSLTGDTGELFF. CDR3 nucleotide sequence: TGCGCCAGCAGCCTGACGGGGGACACCGGGGAGCTGTTTTTT.

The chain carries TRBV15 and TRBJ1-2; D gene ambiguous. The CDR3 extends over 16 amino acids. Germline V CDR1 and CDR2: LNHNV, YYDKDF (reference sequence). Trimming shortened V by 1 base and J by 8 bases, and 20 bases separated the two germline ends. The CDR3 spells CATSRALVPPEDGYTF. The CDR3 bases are TGTGCCACCAGCAGAGCCCTTGTTCCCCCGGAGGACGGCTACACCTTC.

The CDR3 reads CAWDWSSGNTIYF. The CDR3 nucleotides read TGTGCCTGGGACTGGAGCTCTGGAAACACCATATATTTT. The chain combines TRBV30 with TRBJ1-3; D gene uncertain. CDR1 and CDR2 (germline): GTSNPN, SVGIG (reference sequence). V lost 5 bases to trimming and J lost 0 bases, with 8 bases between them. The CDR3 has 13 amino acids.

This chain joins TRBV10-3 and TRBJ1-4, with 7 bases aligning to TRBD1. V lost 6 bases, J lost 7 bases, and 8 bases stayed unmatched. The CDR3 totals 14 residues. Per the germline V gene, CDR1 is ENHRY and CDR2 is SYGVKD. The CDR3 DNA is TGTGCCATCAGCTCGACAGGGCCCGGTGAAAAACTGTTTTTT. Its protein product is CAISSTGPGEKLFF.

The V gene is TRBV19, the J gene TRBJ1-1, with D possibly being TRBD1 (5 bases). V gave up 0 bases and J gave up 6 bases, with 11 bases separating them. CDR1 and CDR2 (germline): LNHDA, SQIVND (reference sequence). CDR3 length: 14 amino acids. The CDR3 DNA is TGTGCCAGTAGTATAGACAGGGAAGGGGCTGAAGCTTTCTTT. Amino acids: CASSIDREGAEAFF.

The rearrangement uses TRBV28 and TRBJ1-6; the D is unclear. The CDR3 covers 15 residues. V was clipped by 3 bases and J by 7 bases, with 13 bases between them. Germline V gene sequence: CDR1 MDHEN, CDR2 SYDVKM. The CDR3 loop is CASSFEALGNSPLHF. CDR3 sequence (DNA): TGTGCCAGCAGTTTTGAGGCCCTGGGGAATTCACCCCTCCACTTT.

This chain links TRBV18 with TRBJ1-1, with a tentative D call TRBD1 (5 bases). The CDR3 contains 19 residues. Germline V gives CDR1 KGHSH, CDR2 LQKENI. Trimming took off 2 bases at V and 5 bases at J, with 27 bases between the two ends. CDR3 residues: CASSPLLGGRLLGMTEAFF. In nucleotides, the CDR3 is TGTGCCAGCTCACCATTATTGGGGGGACGTCTCCTGGGAATGACTGAAGCTTTCTTT.

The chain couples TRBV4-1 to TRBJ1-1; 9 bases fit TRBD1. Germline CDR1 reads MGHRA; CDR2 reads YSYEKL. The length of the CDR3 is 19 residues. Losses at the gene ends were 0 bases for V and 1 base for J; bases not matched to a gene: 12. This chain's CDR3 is CASSQEGSGQGRWNTEAFF. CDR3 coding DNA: TGCGCCAGCAGCCAAGAGGGCAGTGGACAGGGGAGGTGGAACACTGAAGCTTTCTTT.

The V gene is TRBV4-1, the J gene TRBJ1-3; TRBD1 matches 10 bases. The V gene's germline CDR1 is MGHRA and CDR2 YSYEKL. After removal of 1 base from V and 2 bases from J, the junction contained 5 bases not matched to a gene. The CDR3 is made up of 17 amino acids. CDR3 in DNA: TGCGCCAGCAGCCAAGGCCCAGGACAGGGGGCTGGAAACACCATATATTTT. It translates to CASSQGPGQGAGNTIYF.

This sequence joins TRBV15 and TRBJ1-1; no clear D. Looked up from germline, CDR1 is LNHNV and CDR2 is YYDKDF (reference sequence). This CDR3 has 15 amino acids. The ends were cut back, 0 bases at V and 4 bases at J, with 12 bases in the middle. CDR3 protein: CATSRDEEGSTEAFF. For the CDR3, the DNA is TGTGCCACCAGCAGAGATGAGGAGGGTAGCACTGAAGCTTTCTTT.

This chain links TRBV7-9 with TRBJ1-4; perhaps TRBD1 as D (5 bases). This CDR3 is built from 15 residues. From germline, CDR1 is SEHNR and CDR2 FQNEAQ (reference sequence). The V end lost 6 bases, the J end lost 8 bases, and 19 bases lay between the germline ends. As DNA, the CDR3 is TGTGCCAGCAGGGCCGGGACGGGCTTAATGGAAAAACTGTTTTTT. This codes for CASRAGTGLMEKLFF.

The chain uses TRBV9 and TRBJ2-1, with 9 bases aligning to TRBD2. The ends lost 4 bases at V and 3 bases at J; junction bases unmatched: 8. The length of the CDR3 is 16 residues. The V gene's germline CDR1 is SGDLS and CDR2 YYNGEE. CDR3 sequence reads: CASSPVTSGNYNEQFF. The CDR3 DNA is TGTGCCAGCAGCCCCGTGACTAGCGGAAACTACAATGAGCAGTTCTTC.

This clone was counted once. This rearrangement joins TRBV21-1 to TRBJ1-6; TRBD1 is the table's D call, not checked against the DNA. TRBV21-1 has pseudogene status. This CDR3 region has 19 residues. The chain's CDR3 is CASSKDQGHTIDCNSPLHF. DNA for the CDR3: TGTGCCAGCAGCAAAGATCAGGGACATACGATAGATTGTAATTCACCCCTCCACTTT.

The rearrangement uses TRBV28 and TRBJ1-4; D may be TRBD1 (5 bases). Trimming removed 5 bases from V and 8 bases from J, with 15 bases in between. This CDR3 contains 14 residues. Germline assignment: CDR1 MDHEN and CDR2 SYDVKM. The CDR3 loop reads CASSPKGTTEKLFF. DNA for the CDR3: TGTGCCAGCAGTCCCAAAGGGACGACCGAAAAACTGTTTTTT.

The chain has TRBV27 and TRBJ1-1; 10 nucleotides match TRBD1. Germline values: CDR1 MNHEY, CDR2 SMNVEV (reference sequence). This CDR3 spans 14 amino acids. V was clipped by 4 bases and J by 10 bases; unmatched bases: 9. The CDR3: CASSSSGTGAAAFF. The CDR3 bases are TGTGCCAGCAGTTCGTCCGGGACAGGGGCTGCAGCTTTCTTT.

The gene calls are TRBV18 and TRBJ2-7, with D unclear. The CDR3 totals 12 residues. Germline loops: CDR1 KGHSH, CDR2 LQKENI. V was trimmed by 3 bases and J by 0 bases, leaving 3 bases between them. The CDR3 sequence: CASSPLSYEQYF. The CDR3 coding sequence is TGTGCCAGCTCACCCCTCTCCTACGAGCAGTACTTC.

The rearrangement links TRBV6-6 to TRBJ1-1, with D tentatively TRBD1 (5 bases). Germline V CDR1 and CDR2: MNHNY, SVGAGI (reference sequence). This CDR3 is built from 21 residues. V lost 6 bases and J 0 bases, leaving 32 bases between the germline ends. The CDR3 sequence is CASSLKNRFGQIPLLNTEAFF. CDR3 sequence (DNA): TGTGCCAGCAGCCTAAAAAATCGATTCGGACAAATCCCTCTACTGAACACTGAAGCTTTCTTT.

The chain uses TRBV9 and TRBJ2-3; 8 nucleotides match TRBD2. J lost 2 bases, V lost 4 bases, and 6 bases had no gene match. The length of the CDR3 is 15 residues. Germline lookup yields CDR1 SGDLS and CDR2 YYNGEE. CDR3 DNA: TGTGCCAGCAGCCCCGGACTAGCCCCCACAGATACGCAGTATTTT. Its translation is CASSPGLAPTDTQYF.

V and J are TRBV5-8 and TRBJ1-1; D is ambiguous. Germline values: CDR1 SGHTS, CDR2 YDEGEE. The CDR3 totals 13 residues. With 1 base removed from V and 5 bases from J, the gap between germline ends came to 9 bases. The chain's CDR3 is CASSLIPGTEAFF. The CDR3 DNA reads TGTGCCAGCAGCTTGATCCCGGGAACTGAAGCTTTCTTT.

CDR3 protein: CASLQDGFNQPQHF. In DNA form, the CDR3 reads TGCGCCAGCTTGCAGGACGGATTCAATCAGCCCCAGCATTTT. The chain has TRBV5-1 and TRBJ1-5; D gene ambiguous. CDR3 length: 14 amino acids. V lost 7 bases and J 3 bases, leaving 14 bases between the germline ends. The germline gives CDR1 SGHRS, CDR2 YFSETQ.

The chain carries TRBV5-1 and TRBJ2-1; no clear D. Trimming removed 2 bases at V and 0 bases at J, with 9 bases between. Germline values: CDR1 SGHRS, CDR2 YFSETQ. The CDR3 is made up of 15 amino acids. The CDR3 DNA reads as TGCGCCAGCAGCTTAGCGACTTACTCCTACAATGAGCAGTTCTTC. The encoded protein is CASSLATYSYNEQFF.

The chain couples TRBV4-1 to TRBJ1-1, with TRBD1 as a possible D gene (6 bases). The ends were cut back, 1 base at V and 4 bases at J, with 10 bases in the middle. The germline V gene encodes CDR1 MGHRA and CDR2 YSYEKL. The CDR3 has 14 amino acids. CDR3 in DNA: TGCGCCAGCAGCCAAGTGGAGACAGGCACTGAAGCTTTCTTT. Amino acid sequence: CASSQVETGTEAFF.

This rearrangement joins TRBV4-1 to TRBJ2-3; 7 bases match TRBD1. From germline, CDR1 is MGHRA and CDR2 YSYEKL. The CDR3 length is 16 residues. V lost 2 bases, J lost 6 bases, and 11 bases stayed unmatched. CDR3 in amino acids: CASSQTPDRFRDTQYF. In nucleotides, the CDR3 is TGCGCCAGCAGCCAAACCCCGGACAGGTTTCGTGATACGCAGTATTTT.

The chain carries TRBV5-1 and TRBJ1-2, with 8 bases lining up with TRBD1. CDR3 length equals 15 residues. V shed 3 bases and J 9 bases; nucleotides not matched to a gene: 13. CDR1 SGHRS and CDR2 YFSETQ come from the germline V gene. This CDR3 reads CASSSHPGQDMSYTF. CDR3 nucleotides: TGCGCCAGCAGCTCGCACCCGGGACAGGATATGAGCTACACCTTC.

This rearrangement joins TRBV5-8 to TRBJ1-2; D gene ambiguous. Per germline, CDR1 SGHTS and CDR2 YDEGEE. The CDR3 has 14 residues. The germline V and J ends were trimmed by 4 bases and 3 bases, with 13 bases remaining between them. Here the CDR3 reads CASSRVALDYGYTF. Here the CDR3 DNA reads TGTGCCAGCAGCCGGGTGGCCCTCGACTATGGCTACACCTTC.

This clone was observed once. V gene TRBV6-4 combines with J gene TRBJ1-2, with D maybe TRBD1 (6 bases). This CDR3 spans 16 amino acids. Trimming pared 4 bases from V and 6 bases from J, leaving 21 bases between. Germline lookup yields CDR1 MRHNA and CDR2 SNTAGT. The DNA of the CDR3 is TGTGCCAGCAGTGCTCTCATGGTTACAGGGAAGAATGGCTACACCTTC. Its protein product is CASSALMVTGKNGYTF.

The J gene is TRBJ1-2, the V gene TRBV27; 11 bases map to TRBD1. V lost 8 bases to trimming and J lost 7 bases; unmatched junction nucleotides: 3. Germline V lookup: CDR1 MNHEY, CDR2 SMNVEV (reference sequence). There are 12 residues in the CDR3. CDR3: CASRTGGFGYTF. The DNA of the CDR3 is TGTGCCAGCCGGACAGGGGGCTTTGGCTACACCTTC.